The clone carrying this TCR beta chain came up many times. The data belong to a study of patients and donors after allogeneic stem cell transplantation. This CDR3 spans 15 amino acids. V was pared by 5 bases and J by 1 base, with 14 bases between. TCRdb called the RT-PCR reads again in MiXCR, with one record for every CDR3 protein. Seen here are about 150,000 distinct CDR3 sequences, roughly 24% observed once, and the top ten hold about 24%. The rearrangement uses TRBV12-3 or TRBV12-4 and TRBJ1-2; D possibly corresponds to TRBD1 (5 bases). This clonotype was sampled from a human donor who was either an allogeneic HSCT recipient or a stem cell or donor lymphocyte infusion donor (not recorded which). It is not recorded whose cells these are; they may come from a transplant donor. Material for sequencing was blood, either unsorted or a sorted T cell fraction (not recorded which). CDR3 nucleotide sequence: TGTGCCAGCAGTCCCCTCAGGGTACATAACTATGGCTACACCTTC. This sequence encodes CASSPLRVHNYGYTF.